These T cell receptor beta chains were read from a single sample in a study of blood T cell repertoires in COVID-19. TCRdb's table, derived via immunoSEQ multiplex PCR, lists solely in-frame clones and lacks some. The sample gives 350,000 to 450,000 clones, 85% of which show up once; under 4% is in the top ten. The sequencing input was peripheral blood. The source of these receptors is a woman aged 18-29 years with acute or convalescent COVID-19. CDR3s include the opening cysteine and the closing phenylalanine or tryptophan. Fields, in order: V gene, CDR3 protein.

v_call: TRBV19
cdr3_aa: CASSIGVGEVNTGELFF

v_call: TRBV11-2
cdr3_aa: CASSRDREGTNYGYTF

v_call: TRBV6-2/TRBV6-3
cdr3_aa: CASSRGLHNQNTEAFF

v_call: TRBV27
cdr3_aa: CASSLRTDNNSPLHF

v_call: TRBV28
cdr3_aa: CASSLTPQGEAFF

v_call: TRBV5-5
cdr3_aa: CASSEGQGGTEAFF

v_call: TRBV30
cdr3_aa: CAWGTGETQYF

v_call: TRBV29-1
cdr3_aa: CSVEGVGYTF

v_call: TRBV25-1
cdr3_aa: CASSPWDSVRGGYTF

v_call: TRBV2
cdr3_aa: CASSDSGSQETQYF

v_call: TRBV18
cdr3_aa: CASSGQSNQPQHF

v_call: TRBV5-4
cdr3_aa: CASSWDSWNYGYTF

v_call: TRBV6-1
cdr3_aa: CASSEGQVGYEQYF

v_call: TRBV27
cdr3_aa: CASSLWQDEQYF

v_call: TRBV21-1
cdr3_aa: CASSKQEDGYTF

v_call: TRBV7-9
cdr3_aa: CASSLGRTGGYEQYF

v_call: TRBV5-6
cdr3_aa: CASSVSGTGSAYEQYF

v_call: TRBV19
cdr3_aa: CASSIPLGQGAREKLFF

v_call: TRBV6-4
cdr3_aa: CASSDEAETDTQYF

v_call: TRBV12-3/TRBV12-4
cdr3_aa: CATSLTLNNEQFF

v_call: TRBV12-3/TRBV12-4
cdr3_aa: CASSFGSTDTQYF

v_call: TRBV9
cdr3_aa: CASSVGTAGTQYF

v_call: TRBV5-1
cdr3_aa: CASSSQRTGLYQETQYF

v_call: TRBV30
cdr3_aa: CAWRQGIYHYTF

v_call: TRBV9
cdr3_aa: CASTNDYMELFF

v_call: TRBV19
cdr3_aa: CASSITNNQPQHF

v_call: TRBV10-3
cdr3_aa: CAISGDRGDYGYTF

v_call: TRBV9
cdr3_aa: CASSVGVAANEKLFF

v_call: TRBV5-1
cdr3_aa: CASPAWTILRVGGYTF

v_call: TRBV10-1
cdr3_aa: CASSAGGQGLNEKLFF

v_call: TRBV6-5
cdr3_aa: CATTGTGVKAGELFF

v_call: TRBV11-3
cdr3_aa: CASSLGLAGDGDEQYF

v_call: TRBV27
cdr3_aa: CASNMGSTNTEAFF

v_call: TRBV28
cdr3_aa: CASSPQGLGEKLFF

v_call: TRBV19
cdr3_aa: CASSTDRGLGQPQHF

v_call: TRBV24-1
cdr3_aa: CATSDLGQGDQPQHF

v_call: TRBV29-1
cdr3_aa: CSGYNEKLFF

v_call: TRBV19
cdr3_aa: CASSIKLAGTYNEQFF

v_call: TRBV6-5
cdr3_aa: CASSSPDRGGTEAFF